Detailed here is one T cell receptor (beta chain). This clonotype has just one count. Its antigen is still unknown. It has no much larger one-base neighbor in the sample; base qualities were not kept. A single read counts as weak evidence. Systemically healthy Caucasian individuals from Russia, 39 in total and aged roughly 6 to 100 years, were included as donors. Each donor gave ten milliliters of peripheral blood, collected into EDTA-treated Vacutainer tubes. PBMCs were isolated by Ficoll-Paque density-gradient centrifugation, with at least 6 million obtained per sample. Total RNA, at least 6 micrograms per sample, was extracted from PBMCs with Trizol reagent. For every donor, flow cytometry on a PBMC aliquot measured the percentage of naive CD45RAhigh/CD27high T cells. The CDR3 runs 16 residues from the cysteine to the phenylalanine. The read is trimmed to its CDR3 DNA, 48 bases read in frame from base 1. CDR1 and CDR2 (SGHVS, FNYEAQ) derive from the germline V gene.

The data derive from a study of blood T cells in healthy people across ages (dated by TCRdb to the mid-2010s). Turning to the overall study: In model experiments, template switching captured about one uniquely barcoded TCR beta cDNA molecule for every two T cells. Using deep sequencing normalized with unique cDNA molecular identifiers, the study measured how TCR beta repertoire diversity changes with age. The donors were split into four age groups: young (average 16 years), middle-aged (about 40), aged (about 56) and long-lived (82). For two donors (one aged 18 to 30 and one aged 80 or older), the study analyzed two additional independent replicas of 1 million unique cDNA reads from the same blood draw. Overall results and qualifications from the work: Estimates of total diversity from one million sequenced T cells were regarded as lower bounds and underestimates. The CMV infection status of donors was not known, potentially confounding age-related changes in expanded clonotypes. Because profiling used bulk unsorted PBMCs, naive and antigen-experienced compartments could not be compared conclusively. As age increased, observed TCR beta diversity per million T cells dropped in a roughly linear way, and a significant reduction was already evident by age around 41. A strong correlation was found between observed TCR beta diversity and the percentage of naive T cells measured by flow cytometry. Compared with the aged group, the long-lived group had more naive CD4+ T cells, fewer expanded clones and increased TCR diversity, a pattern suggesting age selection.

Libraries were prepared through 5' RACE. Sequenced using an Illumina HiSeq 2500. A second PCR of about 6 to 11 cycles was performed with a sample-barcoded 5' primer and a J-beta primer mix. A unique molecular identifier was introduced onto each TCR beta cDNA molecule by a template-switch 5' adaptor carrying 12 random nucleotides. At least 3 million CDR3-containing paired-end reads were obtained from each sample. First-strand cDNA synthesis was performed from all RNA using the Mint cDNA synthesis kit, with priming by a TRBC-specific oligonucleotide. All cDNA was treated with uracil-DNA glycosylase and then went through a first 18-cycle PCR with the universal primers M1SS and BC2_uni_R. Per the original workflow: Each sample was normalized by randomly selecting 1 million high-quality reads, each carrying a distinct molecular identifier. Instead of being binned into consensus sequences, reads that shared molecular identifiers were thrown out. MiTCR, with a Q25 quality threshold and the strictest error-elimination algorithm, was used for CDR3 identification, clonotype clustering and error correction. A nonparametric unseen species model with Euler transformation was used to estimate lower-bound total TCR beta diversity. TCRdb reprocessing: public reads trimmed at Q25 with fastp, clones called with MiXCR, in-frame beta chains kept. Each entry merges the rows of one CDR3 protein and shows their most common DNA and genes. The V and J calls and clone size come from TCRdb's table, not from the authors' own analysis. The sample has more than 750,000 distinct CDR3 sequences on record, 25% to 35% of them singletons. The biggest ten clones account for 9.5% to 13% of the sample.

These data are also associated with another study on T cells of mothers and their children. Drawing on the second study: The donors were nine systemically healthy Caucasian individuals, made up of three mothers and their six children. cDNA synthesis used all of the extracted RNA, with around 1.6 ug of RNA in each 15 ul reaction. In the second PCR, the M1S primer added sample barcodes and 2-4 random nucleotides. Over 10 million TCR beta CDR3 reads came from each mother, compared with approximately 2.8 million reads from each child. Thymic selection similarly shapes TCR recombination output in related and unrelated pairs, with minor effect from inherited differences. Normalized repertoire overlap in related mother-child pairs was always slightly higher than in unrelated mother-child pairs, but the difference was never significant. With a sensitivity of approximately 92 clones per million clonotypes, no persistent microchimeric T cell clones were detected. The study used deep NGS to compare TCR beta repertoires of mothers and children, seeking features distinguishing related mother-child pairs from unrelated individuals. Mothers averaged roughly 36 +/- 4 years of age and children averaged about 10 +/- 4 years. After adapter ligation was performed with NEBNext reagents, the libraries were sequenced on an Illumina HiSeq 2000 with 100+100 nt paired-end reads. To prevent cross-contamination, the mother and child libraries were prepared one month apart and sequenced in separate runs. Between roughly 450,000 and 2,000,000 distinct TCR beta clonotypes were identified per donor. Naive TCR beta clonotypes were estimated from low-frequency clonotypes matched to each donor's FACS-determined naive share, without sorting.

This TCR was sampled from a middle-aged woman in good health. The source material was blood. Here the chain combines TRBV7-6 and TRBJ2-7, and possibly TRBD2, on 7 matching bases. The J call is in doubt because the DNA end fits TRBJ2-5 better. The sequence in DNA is TGTGCCAGCAGCCTCCTCATAGTGGGGGGGCGGGAGACCCAGTACTTC. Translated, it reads CASSLLIVGGRETQYF.